This TCR beta chain is drawn from a study of blood T cells in healthy people across ages. The individuals who served as donors were healthy Caucasians living in Russia, aged roughly 6 to 95. The authors isolated at least 7 million PBMCs per sample. CDR1 is SQVTM and CDR2 is ANQGSEA in the germline V gene. The ends lost 4 bases at V and 5 bases at J; junction bases unmatched: 8. This CDR3 region has 14 residues. Next came a second PCR, run for roughly 6 to 11 cycles, which used a sample-barcoded 5' primer along with a J-beta primer mix. TCRdb reanalysed the 5' RACE reads using MiXCR and keeps one entry per CDR3 protein. This table holds hundreds of thousands of distinct CDR3 sequences, about 62% found once. This clonotype was detected only a few times.

The chain links TRBV29-1 to TRBJ2-7; TRBD2 matches at 10 bases. This sequence originates from a man aged 30 to 45 in good health. Input material: blood. The CDR3: CSVGASGRRNEQYF. The CDR3 DNA is TGCAGCGTTGGGGCTAGCGGGAGAAGGAACGAGCAGTACTTC.